The 3 T cell receptor beta chains below were found in one sample sequenced in a study of blood T cell repertoires in COVID-19. Profiled with immunoSEQ multiplex PCR; TCRdb holds only in-frame clones, not every one. Among approximately 180,000 clones listed, approximately 83% were seen once. Sequenced: peripheral blood. Every receptor here comes from a man aged 60 to 75 with acute or convalescent COVID-19.

For this clone: The sample holds other DNA sequences that translate to the same CDR3. V is TRBV5-1 and J is TRBJ2-2; weak D call: TRBD2 (5 bases). Looked up from germline, CDR1 is SGHRS and CDR2 is YFSETQ. Trimming took 4 bases from V and 6 from J, leaving 13 bases between them. The CDR3 has 14 residues. The CDR3 DNA follows: TGCGCCAGCAGCCCGACGAGCGGTTCCGGGGAGCTGTTTTTT. Translated: CASSPTSGSGELFF.

The V call is TRBV9, the J call TRBJ2-3, with 8 bases aligning to TRBD2. The trim removed 1 base at V and 4 bases at J, leaving 5 bases unmatched. The CDR3 loop spans 15 amino acids. Germline CDR1 is SGDLS and CDR2 is YYNGEE. The CDR3 bases are TGTGCCAGCAGCGTATCAAGCGGGAGTTCAGATACGCAGTATTTT. As protein: CASSVSSGSSDTQYF. Drawing the rest from reference TRBV9 and TRBJ2-3, the complete variable domain is DSGVTQTPKHLITATGQRVTLRCSPRSGDLSVYWYQQSLDQGLQFLIQYYNGEERAKGNILERFSAQQFPDLHSELNLSSLELGDSALYFCASSVSSGSSDTQYFGPGTRLTVL.

This chain joins TRBV27 and TRBJ2-1; 7 bases fit TRBD2. V was clipped by 4 bases and J by 4 bases; unmatched bases: 7. The CDR3 spans 15 residues. Germline V gives CDR1 MNHEY, CDR2 SMNVEV (reference sequence). The CDR3 DNA is TGTGCCAGCAGTTCTCAGCGGGGAACTTACAATGAGCAGTTCTTC. Translation: CASSSQRGTYNEQFF.